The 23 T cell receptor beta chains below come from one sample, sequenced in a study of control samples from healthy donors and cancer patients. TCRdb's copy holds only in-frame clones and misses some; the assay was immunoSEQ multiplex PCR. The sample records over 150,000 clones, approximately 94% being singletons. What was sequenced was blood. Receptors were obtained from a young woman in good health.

The CDR3 nucleotides are TGTGCCAGCAGCCCTATACTAGCGTCACAAGAGACCCAGTACTTC. Residues: CASSPILASQETQYF. The chain is built from TRBV2 and TRBJ2-5; TRBD2 aligns across 7 bases. Germline assignment: CDR1 SNHLY and CDR2 FYNNEI. The CDR3 runs 15 residues. V was pared by 6 bases and J by 2 bases, with 9 bases of the junction left unmatched.

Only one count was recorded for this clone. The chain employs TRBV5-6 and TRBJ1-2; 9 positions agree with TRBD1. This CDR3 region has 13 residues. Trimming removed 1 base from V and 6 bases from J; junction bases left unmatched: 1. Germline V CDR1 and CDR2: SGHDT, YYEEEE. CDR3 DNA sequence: TGTGCCAGCAGCTTGACAGGGGGCCATGGCTACACCTTC. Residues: CASSLTGGHGYTF.

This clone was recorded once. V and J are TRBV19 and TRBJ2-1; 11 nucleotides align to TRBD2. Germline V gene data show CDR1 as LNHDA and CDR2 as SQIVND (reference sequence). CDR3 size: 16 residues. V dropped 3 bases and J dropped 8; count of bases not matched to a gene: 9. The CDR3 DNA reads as TGTGCCAGTAGTATTTGGTCTAGCGGGAGGAGGGATGAGCAGTTCTTC. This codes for CASSIWSSGRRDEQFF.

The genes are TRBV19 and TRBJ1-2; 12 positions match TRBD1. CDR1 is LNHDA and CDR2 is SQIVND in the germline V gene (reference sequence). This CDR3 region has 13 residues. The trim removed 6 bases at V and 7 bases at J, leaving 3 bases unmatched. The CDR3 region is CASRGQGASGYTF. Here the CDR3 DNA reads TGTGCCAGTAGGGGACAGGGGGCTTCTGGCTACACCTTC.

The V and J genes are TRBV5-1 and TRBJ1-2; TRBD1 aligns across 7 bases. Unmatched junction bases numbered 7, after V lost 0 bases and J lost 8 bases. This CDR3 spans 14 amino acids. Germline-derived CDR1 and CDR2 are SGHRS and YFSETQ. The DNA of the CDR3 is TGCGCCAGCAGCTTGGCGACAGGGATAGGCGGCTACACCTTC. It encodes CASSLATGIGGYTF.

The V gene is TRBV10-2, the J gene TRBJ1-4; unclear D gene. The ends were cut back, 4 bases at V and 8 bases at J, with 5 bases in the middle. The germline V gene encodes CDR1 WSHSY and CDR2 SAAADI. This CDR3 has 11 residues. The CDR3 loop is CASSVGEKLFF. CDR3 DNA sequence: TGCGCCAGCAGTGTGGGCGAAAAACTGTTTTTT.

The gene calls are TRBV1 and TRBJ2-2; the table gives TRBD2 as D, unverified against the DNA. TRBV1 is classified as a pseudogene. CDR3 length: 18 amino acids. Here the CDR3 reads CTSSQLRGGRAYTGELFF. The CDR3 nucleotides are TGCACCAGCAGCCAACTAAGGGGCGGGAGGGCCTACACCGGGGAGCTGTTTTTT.

The CDR3 bases are TGTGCCAGCAGCGGGGGGACCGGTCAGCCCCAGCATTTT. This gives the protein CASSGGTGQPQHF. This rearrangement joins TRBV11-3 to TRBJ1-5, with D perhaps TRBD1 (5 bases). The V and J ends lost 5 bases and 6 bases respectively, with 11 bases between them. Germline V lookup: CDR1 SGHNT, CDR2 YENEEA. The CDR3 has 13 residues.

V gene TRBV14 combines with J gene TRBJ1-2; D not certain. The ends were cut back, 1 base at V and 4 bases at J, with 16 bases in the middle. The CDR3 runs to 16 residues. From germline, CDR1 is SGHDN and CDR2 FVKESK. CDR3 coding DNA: TGTGCCAGCAGCCAAGGAGAGGCGGAAAAAACCTATGGCTACACCTTC. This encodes CASSQGEAEKTYGYTF.

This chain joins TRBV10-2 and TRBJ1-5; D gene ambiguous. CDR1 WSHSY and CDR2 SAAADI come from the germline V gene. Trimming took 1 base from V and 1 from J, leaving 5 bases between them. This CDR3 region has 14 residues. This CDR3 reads CASSEYTSNQPQHF. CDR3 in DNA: TGCGCCAGCAGTGAGTACACGAGCAATCAGCCCCAGCATTTT.

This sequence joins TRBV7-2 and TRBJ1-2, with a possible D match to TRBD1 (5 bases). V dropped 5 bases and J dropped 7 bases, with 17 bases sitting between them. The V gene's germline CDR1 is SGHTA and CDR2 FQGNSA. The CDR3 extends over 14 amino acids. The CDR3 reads CASSRVGVYGGYTF. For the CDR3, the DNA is TGTGCCAGCAGCCGGGTAGGGGTATATGGTGGCTACACCTTC.

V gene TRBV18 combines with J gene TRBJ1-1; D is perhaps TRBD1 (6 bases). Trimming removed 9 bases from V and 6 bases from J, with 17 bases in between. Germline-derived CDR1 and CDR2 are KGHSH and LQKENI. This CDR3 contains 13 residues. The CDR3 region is CASSLQGSAEAFF. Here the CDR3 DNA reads TGTGCCAGTTCCCTACAGGGATCGGCTGAAGCTTTCTTT.

The CDR3 sequence: CSVVLGLARNEQYF. In DNA, the CDR3 is TGCAGCGTTGTTTTGGGACTAGCGAGGAACGAGCAGTACTTC. The chain employs TRBV29-1 and TRBJ2-7, with 10 bases aligning to TRBD2. Germline V gene data show CDR1 as SQVTM and CDR2 as ANQGSEA. V lost 4 bases and J lost 5; bases outside the gene matches: 8. CDR3 length: 14 residues.

CDR3 nucleotides: TGTGCCAGCAGAGCCCCGGGACACATTAATTCACCCCTCCACTTT. This sequence encodes CASRAPGHINSPLHF. The chain couples TRBV11-3 to TRBJ1-6; perhaps TRBD1 as D (6 bases). The germline V and J ends were trimmed by 6 bases and 6 bases, with 15 bases remaining between them. This CDR3 contains 15 residues. Germline CDR1 reads SGHNT; CDR2 reads YENEEA.

CDR3 in amino acids: CASSPRWGNEQFF. The CDR3 DNA is TGTGCCAGCAGCCCCCGGTGGGGCAATGAGCAGTTCTTC. V is TRBV28 and J is TRBJ2-1; no firm D call. Per the germline V gene, CDR1 is MDHEN and CDR2 is SYDVKM. V was shortened by 6 bases and J by 6 bases, with 12 bases between the two germline ends. The length of the CDR3 is 13 residues.

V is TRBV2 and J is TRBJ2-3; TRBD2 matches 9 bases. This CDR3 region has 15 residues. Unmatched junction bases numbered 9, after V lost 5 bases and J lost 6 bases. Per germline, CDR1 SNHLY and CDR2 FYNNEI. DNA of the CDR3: TGTGCCAGCAGTAGTCTAGCGGGGAAGCCCGATACGCAGTATTTT. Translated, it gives CASSSLAGKPDTQYF.

DNA for the CDR3: TGTGCCAGTAGTATCTGGTCCAAGGACAGATACTACGAGCAGTACTTC. Translated: CASSIWSKDRYYEQYF. The chain recombines TRBV19 with TRBJ2-7; D may be TRBD1 (6 bases). CDR3 size: 16 residues. Germline V CDR1 and CDR2: LNHDA, SQIVND (reference sequence). Trimming removed 3 bases at V and 3 bases at J, with 18 bases between.

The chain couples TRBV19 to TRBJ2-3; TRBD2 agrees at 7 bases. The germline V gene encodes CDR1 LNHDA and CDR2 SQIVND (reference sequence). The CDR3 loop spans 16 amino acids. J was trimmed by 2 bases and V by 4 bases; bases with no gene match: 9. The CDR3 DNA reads TGTGCCAGTAGTACCGGGCCGCGGGAGCACACAGATACGCAGTATTTT. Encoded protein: CASSTGPREHTDTQYF. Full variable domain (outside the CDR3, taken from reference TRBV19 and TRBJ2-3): DGGITQSPKYLFRKEGQNVTLSCEQNLNHDAMYWYRQDPGQGLRLIYYSQIVNDFQKGDIAEGYSVSREKKESFPLTVTSAQKNPTAFYLCASSTGPREHTDTQYFGPGTRLTVL.

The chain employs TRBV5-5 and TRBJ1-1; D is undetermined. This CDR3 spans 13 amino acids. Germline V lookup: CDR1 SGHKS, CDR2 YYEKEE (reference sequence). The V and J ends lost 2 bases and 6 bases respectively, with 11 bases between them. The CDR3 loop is CASSLYSPAEAFF. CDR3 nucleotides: TGTGCCAGCAGCTTATACAGCCCAGCTGAAGCTTTCTTT.

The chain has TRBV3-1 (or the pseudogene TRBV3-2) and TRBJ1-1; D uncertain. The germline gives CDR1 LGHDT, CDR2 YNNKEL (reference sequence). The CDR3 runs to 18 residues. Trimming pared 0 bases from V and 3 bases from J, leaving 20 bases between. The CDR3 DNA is TGTGCCAGCAGCCAAGAAGGGCGGAGAAGGGCCGAAGACACTGAAGCTTTCTTT. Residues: CASSQEGRRRAEDTEAFF.

The DNA for the CDR3 is TGTGCCAGCAGCCGGGACAGGGGTTACGAGCAGTACTTC. This codes for CASSRDRGYEQYF. The chain joins TRBV2 to TRBJ2-7, with 10 bases that match TRBD1. This CDR3 comprises 13 residues. The V gene end was trimmed by 6 bases and the J gene end by 4 bases; junction bases not matched to a gene: 3. Germline CDR1 and CDR2: SNHLY and FYNNEI.

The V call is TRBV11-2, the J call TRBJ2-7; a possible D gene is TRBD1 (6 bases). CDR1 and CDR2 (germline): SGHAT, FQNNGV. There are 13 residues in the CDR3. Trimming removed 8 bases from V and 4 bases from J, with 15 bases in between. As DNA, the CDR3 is TGTGCCAGCTGCAGGGGAATAGAATACGAGCAGTACTTC. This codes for CASCRGIEYEQYF.

The CDR3 reads CASSLGQGSAGNTIYF. The DNA for the CDR3 is TGTGCCAGCAGCCTAGGACAGGGTTCCGCTGGAAACACCATATATTTT. The chain uses TRBV7-9 and TRBJ1-3, with TRBD1 matching over 8 bases. V gave up 5 bases and J gave up 2 bases; unmatched junction bases: 8. CDR1 and CDR2 from the germline V gene are SEHNR and FQNEAQ (reference sequence). The CDR3 has 16 residues.